This T cell receptor beta chain comes out of a study of T-cell memory formation after mild COVID-19. The germline gives CDR1 SGHVS, CDR2 FNYEAQ. The CDR3 loop spans 15 amino acids. V was clipped by 1 base and J by 6 bases, with 13 bases between them. TCRdb re-analysed the 5' RACE reads in MiXCR, keeping a single row per CDR3 protein. In the table there are over 350,000 distinct CDR3 sequences, 16% of which are singletons. The sequenced sample was PBMCs or a T cell subset sorted from them (not recorded which). The chain links TRBV7-6 to TRBJ2-1, with D possibly being TRBD2 (6 bases). This clonotype was obtained from a man aged 18 to 30 who had mild COVID-19 (a few samples of this study predate the infection). Cell type and time point are not known. The CDR3 loop reads CASSLVGSGTNEQFF. In nucleotides, the CDR3 is TGTGCCAGCAGCTTAGTGGGTAGCGGAACCAATGAGCAGTTCTTC.